This TCR beta chain was identified in a study of early T cells in non-severe SARS-CoV-2 infection. Study details: Sequenced bulk RNA came from whole blood that was unsorted, and chains were unpaired. Study-wide findings and caveats: In VDJdb matching, anti-spike CD8 responses were favored while private and CD4 specificities went missing.

Using its own MiXCR run on the 5' RACE reads, TCRdb lists one record per CDR3 protein. The sample lists 60,000 to 75,000 distinct CDR3 sequences, around an eighth occurring once. The CDR3 has 15 residues. Trimming stripped 3 bases from V and 3 bases from J, with 11 bases between. Germline assignment: CDR1 PRHDT and CDR2 FYEKMQ (reference sequence). Remarks on this clonotype: No antigen is known for it.

This rearrangement joins TRBV13 to TRBJ2-2; a possible D gene is TRBD2 (6 bases). The starting material was whole blood, obtained at baseline. This receptor was identified in an adult who was a healthcare worker with PCR-confirmed SARS-CoV-2 infection or an uninfected control (not recorded which). The CDR3 DNA is TGTGCCAGCAGCTTCTCCGGGACTCACACCGGGGAGCTGTTTTTT. This translates into CASSFSGTHTGELFF.